The rows below give T cell receptor beta chains drawn from one sample of a study of T cell repertoires in cytomegalovirus infection. TCRdb processed the reads anew with MiXCR; each CDR3 protein has one entry. The sample records hundreds of thousands of distinct CDR3 sequences, less than 40% being singletons. Input material: PBMCs. The receptors were sampled from a human donor in good health (CMV status not recorded). Some clones in this sample may be carry-over from other donors' samples. Both conserved end residues are part of each CDR3. D genes are given only for firm matches. Clone sizes are given selectively: once, few, many, or a class where the clone is expanded.

TRBV7-6	TRBD2	many	TRBJ2-3	CASSQLAGRTDTQYF	TGTGCCAGCAGCCAATTAGCGGGGCGCACAGATACGCAGTATTTT
TRBV28	.	few	TRBJ1-1	CASITRGMNTEAFF	TGTGCCAGCATCACTCGGGGGATGAACACTGAAGCTTTCTTT
TRBV20-1	.	few	TRBJ1-4	CSASVNPNEKLFF	TGCAGTGCCTCAGTCAATCCCAATGAAAAACTGTTTTTT
TRBV7-9	.	.	TRBJ2-4	CASSLAAGVQYF	TGTGCCAGCAGCCTCGCGGCCGGCGTTCAGTACTTC
TRBV10-3	.	.	TRBJ2-7	CAISDGGTLEQYF	TGTGCCATCAGTGACGGGGGAACCCTCGAGCAGTACTTC
TRBV29-1	.	.	TRBJ2-7	CSARTAIYEQYF	TGCAGCGCTAGGACAGCTATCTACGAGCAGTACTTC
TRBV7-2	.	many	TRBJ1-5	CASSSGAGQPQHF	TGTGCCAGCAGCTCGGGTGCGGGTCAGCCCCAGCATTTT
TRBV28	.	few	TRBJ2-2	CASTLALETTNTGELFF	TGTGCCAGCACCCTCGCACTGGAGACAACGAACACCGGGGAGCTGTTTTTT
TRBV12-3/TRBV12-4	.	many	TRBJ1-3	CASSQWVLSGNTIYF	TGTGCCAGCAGCCAGTGGGTCCTGAGTGGAAACACCATATATTTT
TRBV23-1	TRBD2	few	TRBJ2-1	CASSQSRTSGSLDNEQFF	TGCGCCAGCAGTCAATCCCGGACTAGCGGGAGTCTGGACAATGAGCAGTTCTTC
TRBV12-5	.	few	TRBJ2-2	CASGPGGPNTGELFF	TGTGCTAGTGGCCCCGGGGGACCGAACACCGGGGAGCTGTTTTTT
TRBV29-1	.	.	TRBJ2-5	CSVGRQETQYF	TGCAGCGTTGGGAGGCAAGAGACCCAGTACTTC
TRBV19	TRBD1	few	TRBJ1-5	CASSIRGPGDRASNQPQHF	TGTGCCAGTAGTATACGGGGCCCCGGAGACAGGGCATCCAATCAGCCCCAGCATTTT
TRBV6-6	.	.	TRBJ1-1	CASRFHRVGGTEAFF	TGTGCCAGCAGGTTCCACAGGGTGGGGGGCACTGAAGCTTTCTTT
TRBV19	.	few	TRBJ1-1	CASSIVGRNDLSAFF	TGTGCCAGTAGTATAGTAGGACGGAATGATTTGTCAGCTTTCTTT
TRBV28	.	.	TRBJ1-5	CASSLVSTGESRNQPQHF	TGTGCCAGCAGTTTAGTGTCGACAGGTGAATCTCGCAATCAGCCCCAGCATTTT
TRBV6-5	.	.	TRBJ1-3	CASSWDRSGNTIYF	TGTGCCAGCAGTTGGGACCGCTCTGGAAACACCATATATTTT
TRBV12-3/TRBV12-4	.	few	TRBJ1-6	CASSSVTRNSPLHF	TGTGCCAGCAGTTCCGTTACACGCAATTCACCCCTCCACTTT
TRBV6-1	.	.	TRBJ1-5	CAARGVDQPQHF	TGTGCCGCAAGAGGGGTAGATCAGCCCCAGCATTTT
TRBV25-1	.	once	TRBJ1-1	CASTQLDGPNEAFF	TGTGCCAGCACCCAACTTGACGGGCCAAATGAAGCTTTCTTT
TRBV12-3/TRBV12-4	TRBD1	many	TRBJ2-7	CASSSGQGLGEQYF	TGTGCCAGCAGTTCCGGACAGGGGCTGGGCGAGCAGTACTTC
TRBV7-9	.	few	TRBJ1-5	CASSPQGTLQPQHF	TGTGCCAGCAGTCCACAGGGAACGCTTCAGCCCCAGCATTTT
TRBV19	TRBD1	.	TRBJ1-2	CASTPAAGGGYTF	TGTGCCAGTACCCCGGCGGCAGGGGGTGGCTACACCTTC
TRBV7-9	TRBD1	many	TRBJ2-5	CASSRRQGVQETQYF	TGTGCCAGCAGCCGGAGACAGGGGGTCCAAGAGACCCAGTACTTC
TRBV19	.	.	TRBJ1-1	CASSFTTSTSGAFF	TGTGCCAGTAGTTTTACGACTTCTACATCGGGAGCTTTCTTT
TRBV7-6	.	many	TRBJ1-1	CASSSWQEVEAFF	TGTGCCAGCAGCTCGTGGCAGGAGGTTGAAGCTTTCTTT
TRBV6-5	TRBD1	few	TRBJ1-1	CASLGTGTDMNTEAFF	TGTGCCAGCCTCGGGACCGGGACAGACATGAACACTGAAGCTTTCTTT
TRBV19	TRBD2	.	TRBJ2-7	CASSIDASGSSYEQSF	TGTGCCAGTAGTATAGATGCTAGCGGGAGTTCCTACGAGCAGTCCTTC